These 8 T cell receptor beta chains share one sample of origin, sequenced in a study of blood T cell repertoires in COVID-19 (dated by TCRdb to 2018 to 2020). The library was prepared using the immunoSEQ multiplex PCR assay. TCRdb provides this immuneACCESS table in a form limited to in-frame rearrangements. Some clones are lacking; in checked studies, under half of them reflect an unresolved V gene, and why the rest are absent is not known. The sample records roughly 70,000 clones, more than 70% of which are singletons. Approximately 2.5% of the sample belongs to the ten largest clones. Sequenced: peripheral blood. These TCRs come from a man aged 65 to 85 with COVID-19, enrolled during active disease.

The chain employs TRBV19 and TRBJ1-2; TRBD1 matches 7 bases. This CDR3 has 16 residues. The junction had 10 bases not matched to a gene; V was cut back by 1 base and J by 5 bases. In germline, CDR1 is LNHDA, CDR2 SQIVND (reference sequence). The CDR3 protein is CASSIASGQLRYGYTF. The CDR3 coding sequence is TGTGCCAGTAGTATAGCCTCGGGACAGCTGCGGTATGGCTACACCTTC.

The chain recombines TRBV6-6 with TRBJ2-1; 7 nucleotides align to TRBD1. V was clipped by 8 bases and J by 4 bases; unmatched bases: 8. This CDR3 is 14 amino acids long. CDR1 and CDR2 from the germline V gene are MNHNY and SVGAGI (reference sequence). In DNA, the CDR3 is TGTGCCAGCTCTACCCCCAGGGGGTACAATGAGCAGTTCTTC. The encoded protein is CASSTPRGYNEQFF.

V usage is TRBV7-2 and J usage is TRBJ1-5; 8 positions agree with TRBD1. CDR1 SGHTA and CDR2 FQGNSA come from the germline V gene. The CDR3 consists of 16 residues. Trimming cost V 6 bases and J 5 bases; bases outside gene matches: 12. The CDR3 spells CASSRMGRGRDQPQHF. The CDR3 coding sequence is TGTGCCAGCAGTCGGATGGGCAGGGGGCGGGATCAGCCCCAGCATTTT.

This sequence joins TRBV12-3 or TRBV12-4 and TRBJ1-2; D unclear. This CDR3 has 13 residues. V was trimmed by 1 base and J by 4 bases, leaving 7 bases between them. The CDR3 sequence: CASSLDHTYGYTF. The CDR3 nucleotides are TGTGCCAGCAGTTTAGATCACACCTATGGCTACACCTTC.

The chain couples TRBV23-1 to TRBJ2-7; 15 bases are a match to TRBD2. TRBV23-1 is an ORF; its function is uncertain. CDR3 length: 21 residues. The J segment lost 3 bases and the V segment lost 2 bases, leaving 17 bases of the junction unmatched. The CDR3 DNA reads as TGCGCCAGCAGTCAACCGAATCAACGGACTAGCGGGAGGGCCAGTGACTACGAGCAGTACTTC. It encodes CASSQPNQRTSGRASDYEQYF.

This chain joins TRBV4-2 and TRBJ2-1; 11 nucleotides align to TRBD2. The V gene end was trimmed by 0 bases and the J gene end by 7 bases; junction bases not matched to a gene: 14. This CDR3 is 19 amino acids long. CDR1 is LGHNA, CDR2 YNFKEQ, per germline. The CDR3 region has the DNA TGTGCCAGCAGCCAAGAAGTAATAGCGGGAGGGTTCTGGGCTAATGAGCAGTTCTTC. It codes for CASSQEVIAGGFWANEQFF.

On this clone: One junction end disagrees with the germline gene, perhaps due to a read error. V usage is TRBV20-1 and J usage is TRBJ1-6; no clear D. The CDR3 contains 11 residues. CDR1 is DFQATT, CDR2 SNEGSKA, per germline (reference sequence). This chain's CDR3 is CSAPDLSAGNF. As DNA, the CDR3 is TGCAGTGCCCCTGACTTAAGTGCGGGGAACTTT.

The sample holds many counts of this clone. The genes are TRBV7-9 and TRBJ2-1, with TRBD1 matching 11 bases. CDR3 length equals 18 residues. Losses at the gene ends were 5 bases for V and 4 bases for J; bases not matched to a gene: 13. The germline V gene encodes CDR1 SEHNR and CDR2 FQNEAQ (reference sequence). CDR3 in amino acids: CASSPPRRTGGLYNEQFF. CDR3 bases: TGTGCCAGCAGCCCACCCCGGCGGACAGGGGGCTTGTACAATGAGCAGTTCTTC.